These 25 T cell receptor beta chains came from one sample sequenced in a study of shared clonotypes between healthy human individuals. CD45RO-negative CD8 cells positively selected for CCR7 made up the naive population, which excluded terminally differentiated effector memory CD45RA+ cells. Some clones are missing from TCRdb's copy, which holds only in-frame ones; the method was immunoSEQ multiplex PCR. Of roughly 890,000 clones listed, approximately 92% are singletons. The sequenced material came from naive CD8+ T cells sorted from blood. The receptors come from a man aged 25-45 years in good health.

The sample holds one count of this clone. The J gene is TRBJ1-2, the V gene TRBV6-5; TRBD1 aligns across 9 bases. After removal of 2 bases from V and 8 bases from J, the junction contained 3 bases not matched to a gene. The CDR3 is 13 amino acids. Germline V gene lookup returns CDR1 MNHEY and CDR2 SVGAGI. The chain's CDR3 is CASSYGDRDGYTF. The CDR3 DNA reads TGTGCCAGCAGTTACGGGGACAGGGACGGCTACACCTTC.

The CDR3 protein is CAWSGQGLEQYF. CDR3 nucleotide sequence: TGTGCCTGGTCGGGACAGGGGCTCGAGCAGTACTTC. This chain joins TRBV30 and TRBJ2-7, with 10 bases that match TRBD1. V dropped 5 bases and J dropped 6; count of bases not matched to a gene: 4. This CDR3 has 12 amino acids. The V gene's germline CDR1 is GTSNPN and CDR2 SVGIG (reference sequence).

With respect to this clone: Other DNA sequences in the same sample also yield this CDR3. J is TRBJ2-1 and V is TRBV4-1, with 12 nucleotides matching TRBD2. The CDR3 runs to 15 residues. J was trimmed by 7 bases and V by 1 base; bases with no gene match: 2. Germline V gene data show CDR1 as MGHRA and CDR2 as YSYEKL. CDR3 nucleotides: TGCGCCAGCAGCCAAGGACTAGCGGGAGAGAATGAGCAGTTCTTC. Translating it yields CASSQGLAGENEQFF.

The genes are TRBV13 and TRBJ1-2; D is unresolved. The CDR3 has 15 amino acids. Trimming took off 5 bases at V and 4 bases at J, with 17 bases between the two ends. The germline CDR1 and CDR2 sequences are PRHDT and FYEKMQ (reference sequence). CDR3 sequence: CASSPAWGPGYGYTF. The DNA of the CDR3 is TGTGCCAGCAGCCCCGCATGGGGTCCGGGCTATGGCTACACCTTC. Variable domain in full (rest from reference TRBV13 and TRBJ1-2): AAGVIQSPRHLIKEKRETATLKCYPIPRHDTVYWYQQGPGQDPQFLISFYEKMQSDKGSIPDRFSAQQFSDYHSELNMSSLELGDSALYFCASSPAWGPGYGYTFGSGTRLTVV.

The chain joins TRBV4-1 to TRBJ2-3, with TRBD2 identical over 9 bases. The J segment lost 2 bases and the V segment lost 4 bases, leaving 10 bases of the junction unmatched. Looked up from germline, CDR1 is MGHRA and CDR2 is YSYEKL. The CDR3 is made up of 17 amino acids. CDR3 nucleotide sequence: TGCGCCAGCAGCCCTCTTGGAGCGGGGGGACTCACAGATACGCAGTATTTT. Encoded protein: CASSPLGAGGLTDTQYF.

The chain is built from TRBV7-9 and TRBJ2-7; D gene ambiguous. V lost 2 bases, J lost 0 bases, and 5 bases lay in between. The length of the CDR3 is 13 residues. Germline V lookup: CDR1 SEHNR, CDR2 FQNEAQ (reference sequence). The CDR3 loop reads CASSLTNSYEQYF. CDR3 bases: TGTGCCAGCAGCTTAACAAACTCCTACGAGCAGTACTTC.

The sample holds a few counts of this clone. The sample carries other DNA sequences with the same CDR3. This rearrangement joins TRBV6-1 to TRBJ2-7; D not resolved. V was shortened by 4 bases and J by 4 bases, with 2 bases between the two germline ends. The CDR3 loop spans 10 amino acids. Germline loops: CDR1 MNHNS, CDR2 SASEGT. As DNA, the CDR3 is TGTGCCAGCAGTGGGTACGAGCAGTACTTC. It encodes CASSGYEQYF.

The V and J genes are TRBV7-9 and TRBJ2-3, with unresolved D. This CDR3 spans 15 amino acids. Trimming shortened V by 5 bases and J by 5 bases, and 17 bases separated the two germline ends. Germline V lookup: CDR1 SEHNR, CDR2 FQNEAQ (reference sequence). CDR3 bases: TGTGCCAGCAGCCAATGGACCAGTCTAAGAGATACGCAGTATTTT. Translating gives CASSQWTSLRDTQYF.

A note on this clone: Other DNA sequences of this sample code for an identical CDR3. As DNA, the CDR3 is TGTGCCAGCAGCGTAGTGGGCGGTGAGCAGTTCTTC. Protein product: CASSVVGGEQFF. This chain connects TRBV9 to TRBJ2-1, with D hard to call. Deletions cut 0 bases from V and 9 bases from J, with 7 bases between. Germline V CDR1 and CDR2: SGDLS, YYNGEE. The CDR3 totals 12 residues. The full variable domain, in which reference TRBV9 and TRBJ2-1 provide the parts outside the CDR3, is DSGVTQTPKHLITATGQRVTLRCSPRSGDLSVYWYQQSLDQGLQFLIQYYNGEERAKGNILERFSAQQFPDLHSELNLSSLELGDSALYFCASSVVGGEQFFGPGTRLTVL.

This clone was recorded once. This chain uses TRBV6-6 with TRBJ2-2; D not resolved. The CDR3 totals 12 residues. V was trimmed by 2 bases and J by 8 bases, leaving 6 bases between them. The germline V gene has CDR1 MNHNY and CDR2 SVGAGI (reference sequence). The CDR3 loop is CASSYGQGELFF. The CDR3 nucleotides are TGTGCCAGCAGTTACGGCCAGGGGGAGCTGTTTTTT.

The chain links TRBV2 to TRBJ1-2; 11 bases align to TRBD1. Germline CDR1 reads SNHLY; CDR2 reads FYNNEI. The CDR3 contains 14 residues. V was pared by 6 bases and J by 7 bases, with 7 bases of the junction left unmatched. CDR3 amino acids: CASRDGTGGFGYTF. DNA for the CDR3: TGTGCCAGCAGGGACGGGACAGGGGGATTTGGCTACACCTTC.

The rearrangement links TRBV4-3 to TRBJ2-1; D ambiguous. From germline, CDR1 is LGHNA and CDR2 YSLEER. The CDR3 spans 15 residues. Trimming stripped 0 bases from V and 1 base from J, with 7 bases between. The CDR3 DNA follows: TGCGCCAGCAGCCAAGATTTGGTGTCCTACAATGAGCAGTTCTTC. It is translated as CASSQDLVSYNEQFF.

The chain's CDR3 is CASVPPGNTEAFF. Here the CDR3 DNA reads TGTGCCAGCGTACCCCCCGGGAACACTGAAGCTTTCTTT. The chain is built from TRBV2 and TRBJ1-1; unclear D gene. V gave up 8 bases and J gave up 1 base, with 11 bases separating them. The CDR3 totals 13 residues. Looked up from germline, CDR1 is SNHLY and CDR2 is FYNNEI. Full variable domain (missing parts from reference TRBV2 and TRBJ1-1): EPEVTQTPSHQVTQMGQEVILRCVPISNHLYFYWYRQILGQKVEFLVSFYNNEISEKSEIFDDQFSVERPDGSNFTLKIRSTKLEDSAMYFCASVPPGNTEAFFGQGTRLTVV.

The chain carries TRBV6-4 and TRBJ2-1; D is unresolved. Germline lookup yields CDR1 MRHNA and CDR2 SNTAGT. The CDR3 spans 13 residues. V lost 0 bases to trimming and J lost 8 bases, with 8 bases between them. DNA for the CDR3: TGTGCCAGCAGTGACTCGAAAGAGGATGAGCAGTTCTTC. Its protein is CASSDSKEDEQFF.

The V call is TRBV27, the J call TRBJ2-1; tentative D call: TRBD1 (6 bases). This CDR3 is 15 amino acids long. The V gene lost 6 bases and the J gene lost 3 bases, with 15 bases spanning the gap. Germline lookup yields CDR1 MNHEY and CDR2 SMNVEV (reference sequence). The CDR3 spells CASSTGTRIYNEQFF. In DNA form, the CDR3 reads TGTGCCAGCAGCACCGGGACACGAATCTACAATGAGCAGTTCTTC.

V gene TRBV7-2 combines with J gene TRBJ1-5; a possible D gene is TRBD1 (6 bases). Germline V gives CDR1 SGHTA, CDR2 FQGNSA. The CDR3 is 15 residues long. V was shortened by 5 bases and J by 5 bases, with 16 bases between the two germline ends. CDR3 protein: CASSPGGQGHQPQHF. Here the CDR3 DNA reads TGTGCCAGCAGCCCGGGGGGGCAGGGACATCAGCCCCAGCATTTT.

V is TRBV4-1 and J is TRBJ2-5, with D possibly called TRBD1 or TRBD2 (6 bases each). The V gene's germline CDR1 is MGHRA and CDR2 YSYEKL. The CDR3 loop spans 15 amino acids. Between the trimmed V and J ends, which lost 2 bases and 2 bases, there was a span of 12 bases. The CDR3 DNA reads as TGCGCCAGCAGCCAACCGGGGGCAGGTCAAGAGACCCAGTACTTC. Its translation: CASSQPGAGQETQYF.

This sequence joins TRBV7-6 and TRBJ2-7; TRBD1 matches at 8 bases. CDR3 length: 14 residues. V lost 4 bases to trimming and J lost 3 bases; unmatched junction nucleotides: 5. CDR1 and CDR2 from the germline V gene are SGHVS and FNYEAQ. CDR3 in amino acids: CASSSGGDGYEQYF. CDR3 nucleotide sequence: TGTGCCAGCAGCTCAGGGGGCGATGGCTACGAGCAGTACTTC.

The chain's CDR3 is CASKGTDSYEQYF. The CDR3 DNA is TGTGCCAGCAAAGGGACCGACTCCTACGAGCAGTACTTC. The chain links TRBV6-6 to TRBJ2-7; D tentatively reads TRBD1 or TRBD2 (5 bases each). Between the trimmed V and J ends, which lost 7 bases and 0 bases, there was a span of 10 bases. The CDR3 loop spans 13 amino acids. Germline V gene lookup returns CDR1 MNHNY and CDR2 SVGAGI (reference sequence).

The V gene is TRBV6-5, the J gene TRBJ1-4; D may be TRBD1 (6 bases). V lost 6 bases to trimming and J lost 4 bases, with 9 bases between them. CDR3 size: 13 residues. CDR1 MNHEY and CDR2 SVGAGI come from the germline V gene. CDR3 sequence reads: CASSDRFNEKLFF. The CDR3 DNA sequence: TGTGCCAGCAGCGACAGGTTTAATGAAAAACTGTTTTTT.

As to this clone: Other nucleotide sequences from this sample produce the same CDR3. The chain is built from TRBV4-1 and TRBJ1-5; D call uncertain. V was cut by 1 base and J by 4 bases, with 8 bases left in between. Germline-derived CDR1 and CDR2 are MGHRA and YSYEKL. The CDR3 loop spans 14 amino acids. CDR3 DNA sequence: TGCGCCAGCAGCCAAGTCGGATCGAATCAGCCCCAGCATTTT. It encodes CASSQVGSNQPQHF.

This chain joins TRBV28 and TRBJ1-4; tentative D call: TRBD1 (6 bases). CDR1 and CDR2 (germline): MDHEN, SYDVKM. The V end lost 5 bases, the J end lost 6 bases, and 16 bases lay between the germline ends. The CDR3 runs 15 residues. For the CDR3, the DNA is TGTGCCAGCAGTCACCCGACAGGAGCAGATGAAAAACTGTTTTTT. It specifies CASSHPTGADEKLFF.

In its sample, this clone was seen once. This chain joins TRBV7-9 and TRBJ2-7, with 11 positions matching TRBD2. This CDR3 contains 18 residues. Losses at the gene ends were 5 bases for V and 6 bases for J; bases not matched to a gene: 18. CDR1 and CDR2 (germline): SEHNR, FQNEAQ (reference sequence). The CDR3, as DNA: TGTGCCAGCAGCGGGGGAGCTATAGCGGGAGGGCCCCGGGGCGAGCAGTACTTC. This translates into CASSGGAIAGGPRGEQYF.

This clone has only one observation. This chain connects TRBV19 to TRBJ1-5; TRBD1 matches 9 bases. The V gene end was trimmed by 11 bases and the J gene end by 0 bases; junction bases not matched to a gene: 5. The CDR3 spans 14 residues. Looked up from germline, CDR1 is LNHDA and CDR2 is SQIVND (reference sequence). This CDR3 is CAGGDRDSNQPQHF. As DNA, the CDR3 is TGTGCCGGAGGGGACAGGGATAGCAATCAGCCCCAGCATTTT. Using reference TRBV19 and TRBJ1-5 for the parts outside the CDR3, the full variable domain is DGGITQSPKYLFRKEGQNVTLSCEQNLNHDAMYWYRQDPGQGLRLIYYSQIVNDFQKGDIAEGYSVSREKKESFPLTVTSAQKNPTAFYLCAGGDRDSNQPQHFGDGTRLSIL.

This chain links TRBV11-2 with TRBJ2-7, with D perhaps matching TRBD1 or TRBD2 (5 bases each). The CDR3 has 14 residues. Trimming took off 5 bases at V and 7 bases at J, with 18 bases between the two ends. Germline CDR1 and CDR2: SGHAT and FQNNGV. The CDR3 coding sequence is TGTGCCAGCAGCCAGTTGGGACCACGAGGGGAGCAGTACTTC. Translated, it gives CASSQLGPRGEQYF.